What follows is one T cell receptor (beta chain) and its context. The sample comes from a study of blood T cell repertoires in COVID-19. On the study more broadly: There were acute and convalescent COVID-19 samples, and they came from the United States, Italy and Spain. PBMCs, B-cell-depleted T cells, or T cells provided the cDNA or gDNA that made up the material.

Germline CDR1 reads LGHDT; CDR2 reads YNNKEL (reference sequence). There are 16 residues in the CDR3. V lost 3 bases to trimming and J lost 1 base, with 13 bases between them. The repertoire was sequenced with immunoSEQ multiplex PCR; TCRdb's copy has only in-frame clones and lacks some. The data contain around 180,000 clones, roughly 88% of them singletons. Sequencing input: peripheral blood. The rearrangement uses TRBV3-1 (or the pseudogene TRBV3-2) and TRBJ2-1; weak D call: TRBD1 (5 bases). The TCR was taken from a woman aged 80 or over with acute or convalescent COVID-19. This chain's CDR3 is CASSQEFSGSYNEQFF. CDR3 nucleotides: TGTGCCAGCAGCCAGGAGTTCTCAGGGTCCTACAATGAGCAGTTCTTC.